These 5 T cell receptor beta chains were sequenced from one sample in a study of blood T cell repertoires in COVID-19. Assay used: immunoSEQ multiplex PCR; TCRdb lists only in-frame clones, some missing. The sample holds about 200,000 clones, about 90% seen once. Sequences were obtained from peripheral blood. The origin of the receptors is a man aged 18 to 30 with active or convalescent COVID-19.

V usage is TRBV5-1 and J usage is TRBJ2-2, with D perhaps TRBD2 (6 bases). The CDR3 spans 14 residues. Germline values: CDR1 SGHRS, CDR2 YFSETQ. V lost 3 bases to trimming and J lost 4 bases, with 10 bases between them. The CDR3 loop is CASSSGLPTGELFF. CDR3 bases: TGCGCCAGCAGCTCCGGACTACCCACCGGGGAGCTGTTTTTT.

The CDR3 is CATRPGTDTQYF. The CDR3 DNA follows: TGTGCCACAAGGCCGGGGACAGATACGCAGTATTTT. This chain connects TRBV5-8 to TRBJ2-3, with D possibly matching TRBD2 (5 bases). Per the germline V gene, CDR1 is SGHTS and CDR2 is YDEGEE. There are 12 residues in the CDR3. V was trimmed by 9 bases and J by 3 bases, leaving 11 bases between them.

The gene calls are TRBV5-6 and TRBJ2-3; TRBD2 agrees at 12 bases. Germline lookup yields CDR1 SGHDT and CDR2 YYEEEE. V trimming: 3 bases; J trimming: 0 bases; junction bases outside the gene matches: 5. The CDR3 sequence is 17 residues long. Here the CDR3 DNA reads TGTGCCAGCAGCTCCAAGACTAGCGGGGGAAGCACAGATACGCAGTATTTT. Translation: CASSSKTSGGSTDTQYF.

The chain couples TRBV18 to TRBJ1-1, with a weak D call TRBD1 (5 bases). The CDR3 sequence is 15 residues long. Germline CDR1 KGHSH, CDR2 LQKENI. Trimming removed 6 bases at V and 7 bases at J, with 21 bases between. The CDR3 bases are TGTGCCAGCTCTCCCGGTGCTAGGGGCCCCGGTGAAGCTTTCTTT. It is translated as CASSPGARGPGEAFF.

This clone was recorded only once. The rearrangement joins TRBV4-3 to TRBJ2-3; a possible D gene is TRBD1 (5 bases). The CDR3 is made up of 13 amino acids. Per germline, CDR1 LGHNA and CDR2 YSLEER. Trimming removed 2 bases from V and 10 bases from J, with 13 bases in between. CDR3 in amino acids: CASSQTVGRAQYF. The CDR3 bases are TGCGCCAGCAGCCAAACGGTGGGCAGGGCGCAGTATTTT.